These 2 T cell receptor beta chains were sequenced from one sample in a study of CD8 T cells in Susac syndrome. Reverse transcription of about 0.45 to 1 ug RNA was carried out with random hexamers. MiXCR, applied by TCRdb to the immunoSEQ multiplex PCR reads, yields one record per CDR3 protein. The sample has some 110,000 distinct CDR3 sequences, about 92% seen once. The sequencing sample was made of CD8+ T cells from PBMCs. The source is a human donor with multiple sclerosis.

The CDR3 bases are TGTGCCAGCAGCCGGGACACCTACGAAAAACTGTTTTTT. Its translation: CASSRDTYEKLFF. This chain joins TRBV6-1 and TRBJ1-4; TRBD1 might be the D (6 bases). The CDR3 has 13 amino acids. The germline V gene has CDR1 MNHNS and CDR2 SASEGT. Trimming removed 6 bases from V and 8 bases from J, with 13 bases in between.

This sequence joins TRBV19 and TRBJ1-5, with 8 bases aligning to TRBD1. The junction had 8 bases not matched to a gene; V was cut back by 6 bases and J by 7 bases. Germline loops: CDR1 LNHDA, CDR2 SQIVND (reference sequence). The CDR3 sequence is 14 residues long. CDR3 sequence: CASRHGQGGQPQHF. CDR3 DNA: TGTGCCAGTAGACATGGACAGGGAGGGCAGCCCCAGCATTTT. The whole variable domain, filled in from reference TRBV19 and TRBJ1-5, reads DGGITQSPKYLFRKEGQNVTLSCEQNLNHDAMYWYRQDPGQGLRLIYYSQIVNDFQKGDIAEGYSVSREKKESFPLTVTSAQKNPTAFYLCASRHGQGGQPQHFGDGTRLSIL.